This T cell receptor (beta chain) was observed in a study of blood T cell repertoires in COVID-19. Study overall: There were acute and convalescent COVID-19 samples, and they came from the United States, Italy and Spain.

The CDR3 length is 15 residues. Germline V gene sequence: CDR1 KGHSH, CDR2 LQKENI. The V and J ends lost 2 bases and 0 bases, in that order; junction bases with no gene match: 1. Profiled with immunoSEQ multiplex PCR; TCRdb holds only in-frame clones, not every one. The data show 130,000 to 150,000 clones, 85% to 90% seen once. The J gene is TRBJ2-1, the V gene TRBV18; 7 bases match TRBD1. Material: PBMCs or T cells enriched from blood (not recorded which). The sequence was obtained from a man in his 60s who had recovered from COVID-19. CDR3 sequence reads: CASSPGQVSYNEQFF. As DNA, the CDR3 is TGTGCCAGCTCACCAGGACAGGTCTCCTACAATGAGCAGTTCTTC.